The next 20 T cell receptor beta chains were all read from a single sample in a study of T cell clones after liver transplantation. Sequencing was performed with immunoSEQ multiplex PCR; in TCRdb, only in-frame clones are kept and a portion is missing. The sample consists of 95,000 to 110,000 clones, about 81% of them appearing once. The material was CD4+ T cells from blood, obtained before liver transplant. These receptors came from a human donor who received a liver transplant.

CDR3 nucleotides: TGCGCCAGCAGCCATAGAACGAGGGAGACCCAGTACTTC. It specifies CASSHRTRETQYF. The chain carries TRBV4-3 and TRBJ2-5; unclear D gene. The germline V gene encodes CDR1 LGHNA and CDR2 YSLEER. There are 13 residues in the CDR3. V gave up 3 bases and J gave up 5 bases, with 10 bases separating them.

The CDR3 DNA sequence: TGTGCCAGCAGTTTAGGGTTTTCTCAAGAGACCCAGTACTTC. It translates to CASSLGFSQETQYF. This chain links TRBV27 with TRBJ2-5; D uncertain. The CDR3 sequence is 14 residues long. Trimming shortened V by 2 bases and J by 2 bases, and 9 bases separated the two germline ends. Germline CDR1 is MNHEY and CDR2 is SMNVEV (reference sequence).

This clone was detected once. The rearrangement uses TRBV9 and TRBJ1-2; 8 bases are a match to TRBD1. The V gene end was trimmed by 0 bases and the J gene end by 5 bases; junction bases not matched to a gene: 9. Germline CDR1 SGDLS, CDR2 YYNGEE. This CDR3 is 16 amino acids long. The CDR3 bases are TGTGCCAGCAGCGTAGGGACAGGGAGGGAGAGTTATGGCTACACCTTC. This sequence encodes CASSVGTGRESYGYTF.

The rearrangement uses TRBV5-1 and TRBJ2-5; D gene uncertain. Germline V gene data show CDR1 as SGHRS and CDR2 as YFSETQ. Between the trimmed V and J ends, which lost 3 bases and 4 bases, there was a span of 10 bases. The CDR3 has 13 amino acids. The CDR3 sequence: CASSSARGETQYF. Written as DNA, the CDR3 is TGCGCCAGCAGCTCCGCCCGCGGAGAGACCCAGTACTTC.

CDR3 amino acids: CASTPGGGQGSETQYF. The DNA of the CDR3 is TGTGCCAGCACTCCCGGTGGGGGACAGGGATCGGAGACCCAGTACTTC. V is TRBV2 and J is TRBJ2-5, with 9 bases lining up with TRBD1. V shed 7 bases, J shed 5 bases, and the junction held 14 bases outside the gene matches. CDR3 size: 16 residues. CDR1 is SNHLY, CDR2 FYNNEI, per germline. The variable domain in full, completed from reference TRBV2 and TRBJ2-5, reads EPEVTQTPSHQVTQMGQEVILRCVPISNHLYFYWYRQILGQKVEFLVSFYNNEISEKSEIFDDQFSVERPDGSNFTLKIRSTKLEDSAMYFCASTPGGGQGSETQYFGPGTRLLVL.

V and J are TRBV30 and TRBJ1-4, with D possibly matching TRBD1 (5 bases). The V end was cut by 5 bases, the J end by 11 bases, with 21 bases between. CDR1 GTSNPN and CDR2 SVGIG come from the germline V gene (reference sequence). The CDR3 loop spans 14 amino acids. This CDR3 reads CAWGTSGASGKLFF. The CDR3 DNA is TGTGCCTGGGGGACTAGCGGGGCTTCGGGGAAACTGTTTTTT.

This chain joins TRBV28 and TRBJ1-4, with 8 positions matching TRBD1. The V gene end was trimmed by 1 base and the J gene end by 7 bases; junction bases not matched to a gene: 2. CDR1 is MDHEN and CDR2 is SYDVKM in the germline V gene. The CDR3 has 14 residues. The CDR3 spells CASSLSGGVEKLFF. The CDR3 DNA reads TGTGCCAGCAGTTTATCAGGGGGCGTTGAAAAACTGTTTTTT.

The genes are TRBV5-1 and TRBJ1-2; a possible D gene is TRBD1 (5 bases). The CDR3 has 14 amino acids. The germline V gene encodes CDR1 SGHRS and CDR2 YFSETQ. V lost 4 bases and J lost 1, with 11 bases in between. CDR3: CASSVSQGNYGYTF. CDR3 DNA sequence: TGCGCCAGCAGCGTGTCTCAGGGTAACTATGGCTACACCTTC.

This rearrangement joins TRBV18 to TRBJ1-2, with 7 bases matching TRBD1. Trimming at V came to 3 bases and at J to 2 bases, leaving 6 bases not matched to a gene. Germline loops: CDR1 KGHSH, CDR2 LQKENI. The CDR3 loop spans 15 amino acids. CDR3 DNA sequence: TGTGCCAGCTCACCCCGGGACAGTGGCAACTATGGCTACACCTTC. Residues: CASSPRDSGNYGYTF. The full variable domain, its missing parts supplied by reference TRBV18 and TRBJ1-2, is NAGVMQNPRHLVRRRGQEARLRCSPMKGHSHVYWYRQLPEEGLKFMVYLQKENIIDESGMPKERFSAEFPKEGPSILRIQQVVRGDSAAYFCASSPRDSGNYGYTFGSGTRLTVV.

The chain recombines TRBV20-1 with TRBJ2-5; a weak D match, TRBD1 (5 bases). The J call may be wrong; the DNA end is better matched by TRBJ2-7. Germline CDR1 reads DFQATT; CDR2 reads SNEGSKA (reference sequence). This CDR3 is built from 11 residues. The CDR3 region is CSAARVYEQYF. The DNA of the CDR3 is TGCAGTGCGGCCAGGGTCTACGAGCAGTACTTC.

The V and J genes are TRBV15 and TRBJ2-1; 12 bases match TRBD2. Germline V gene sequence: CDR1 LNHNV, CDR2 YYDKDF (reference sequence). The CDR3 is 16 residues long. Trimming took 0 bases from V and 6 from J; bases not matched to a gene: 3. CDR3: CATSRDLLAGGNEQFF. Here the CDR3 DNA reads TGTGCCACCAGCAGAGATCTACTAGCGGGAGGCAATGAGCAGTTCTTC.

CDR3 amino acids: CASSFDREQYF. The CDR3 DNA sequence: TGCGCCAGCAGCTTCGACAGGGAGCAGTACTTC. The V call is TRBV5-1, the J call TRBJ2-7; possibly TRBD1 for D (6 bases). The CDR3 has 11 amino acids. The germline CDR1 and CDR2 sequences are SGHRS and YFSETQ. Between the trimmed V and J ends, which lost 2 bases and 7 bases, there was a span of 7 bases.

V is TRBV6-5 and J is TRBJ2-7; 9 positions agree with TRBD1. Germline-derived CDR1 and CDR2 are MNHEY and SVGAGI. Trimming took 7 bases from V and 3 from J; bases not matched to a gene: 4. This CDR3 comprises 13 residues. This CDR3 is CASTSGQGYEQYF. The CDR3 DNA reads TGTGCCAGCACCTCGGGACAGGGCTACGAGCAGTACTTC.

V and J are TRBV6-5 and TRBJ1-2; TRBD1 aligns across 9 bases. Germline lookup yields CDR1 MNHEY and CDR2 SVGAGI. The CDR3 is 15 residues long. The trim removed 1 base at V and 3 bases at J, leaving 3 bases unmatched. CDR3 sequence reads: CASSYWDRVDYGYTF. The CDR3 DNA follows: TGTGCCAGCAGTTACTGGGACAGGGTGGACTATGGCTACACCTTC.

The chain combines TRBV7-9 with TRBJ2-7, with D tentatively TRBD1 or TRBD2 (5 bases each). V was cut by 5 bases and J by 0 bases, with 11 bases left in between. Germline V gene lookup returns CDR1 SEHNR and CDR2 FQNEAQ (reference sequence). The CDR3 spans 14 residues. The CDR3 nucleotides are TGTGCCAGCAGCCCGACGGGGCCCTCCTACGAGCAGTACTTC. Amino acid sequence: CASSPTGPSYEQYF.

The chain combines TRBV6-5 with TRBJ2-1; D not resolved. V shed 0 bases and J shed 0 bases, with 9 bases lying between them. Germline assignment: CDR1 MNHEY and CDR2 SVGAGI. The CDR3 is 16 residues long. CDR3 protein: CASSYSRVSSYNEQFF. CDR3 nucleotides: TGTGCCAGCAGTTACTCCCGGGTGAGCTCCTACAATGAGCAGTTCTTC.

This sequence joins TRBV29-1 and TRBJ1-3; D gene ambiguous. The CDR3 is made up of 11 amino acids. CDR1 and CDR2 from the germline V gene are SQVTM and ANQGSEA. V lost 7 bases to trimming and J lost 4 bases, with 8 bases between them. CDR3 sequence: CSARKGNTIYF. The CDR3 nucleotides read TGCAGCGCCCGAAAGGGAAACACCATATATTTT.

V is TRBV7-2 and J is TRBJ2-1; 12 nucleotides match TRBD2. This CDR3 comprises 18 residues. With 5 bases clipped from V and 0 bases from J, the junction kept 8 bases outside the gene matches. Germline V gives CDR1 SGHTA, CDR2 FQGNSA. CDR3 amino acids: CASSPGTSGLSSYNEQFF. The CDR3, as DNA: TGTGCCAGCAGCCCTGGGACTAGCGGGCTGAGCTCCTACAATGAGCAGTTCTTC.

The chain recombines TRBV5-1 with TRBJ1-2; a weak D match, TRBD1 (6 bases). V lost 4 bases and J 0 bases, leaving 10 bases between the germline ends. Germline assignment: CDR1 SGHRS and CDR2 YFSETQ. The CDR3 runs to 14 residues. As DNA, the CDR3 is TGCGCCAGCAGCAGGGACACCCCTAACTATGGCTACACCTTC. This encodes CASSRDTPNYGYTF.

The J gene is TRBJ2-1, the V gene TRBV11-3; TRBD1 or TRBD2 may be the D gene (6 bases each). This CDR3 spans 13 amino acids. V was trimmed by 4 bases and J by 6 bases, leaving 10 bases between them. Germline-derived CDR1 and CDR2 are SGHNT and YENEEA. The CDR3 DNA follows: TGTGCCAGCAGCTCCGGGGGCCCCAATGAGCAGTTCTTC. It yields the protein CASSSGGPNEQFF.